This T cell receptor beta chain was observed in a study of blood T cell repertoires in COVID-19 (dated by TCRdb to about 2020). For context, the study as a whole: Collaborator samples came from the United States, Italy and Spain and covered acute and convalescent phases of COVID-19. The material from the prospective study consisted of cDNA or gDNA derived from T cells, B-cell-depleted T cells, or PBMCs. Subjects who had been exposed to COVID-19, were actively infected with it, or had recovered from it provided the deeply sampled blood TCRbeta repertoires that made up the dataset. The repertoires were released in a freely available public database meant as a resource for research on the immune response to SARS-CoV-2. Samples were obtained from the ongoing ImmuneRACE study (first 160 participants) and from over 1,000 subjects provided by 6 global collaborators. A de-identified subject ID, COVID-19 status, age in years and sex were almost always included in the sample metadata. Where HLA class I and class II types were available, the types were taken from metadata supplied by the sample provider, not from assay-based typing. On the study overall, not on this receptor specifically: The quantity of clinical and demographic metadata differed by source and by participant and was supplied without curation.

Trimming takes 6 bases off V and 2 bases off J; junction bases not matched to a gene: 5. The germline V gene specifies MDHEN as CDR1 and SYDVKM as CDR2. Including the terminal cysteine and valine, the CDR3 comprises 14 residues. The entry retains the CDR3 DNA only, 42 bases that are in frame from base 1. About this clone: It lacks a known antigen. The record has no base qualities; no much larger clone is one base away.

TCRbeta CDR3 regions were amplified from genomic DNA using the immunoSEQ Assay, a bias-controlled multiplex PCR. In the original analysis: Within the assay, amplification of reference gene primers was used to estimate how many nucleated cells each sample contained. Sequence reads were collapsed and filtered to measure the absolute abundance of every unique TCRbeta CDR3 rearrangement. For each sample, productive Simpson clonality was calculated as the square root of Simpson's diversity index across productive rearrangements. TCRdb mirrors the immuneACCESS table, restricted to in-frame sequences. Some clones are absent from its copies; in checked studies, under half trace to an unresolved V gene, and the reason for the others is unknown. Clone size and V and J calls were adopted from that table, with D and trimming inferred from the DNA. For this sample the table gives 100,000 to 150,000 clones, of which over 75% were detected only once. The top ten constitute 25% to 30% of the sample.

The collaborating institutions used their own protocols to collect whole blood in K2EDTA tubes. For TCRbeta analysis, collaborators shipped samples as frozen whole blood, isolated PBMCs, or DNA extracted from either of those sample types. This sequence was found in a woman aged 80 or over with acute or convalescent COVID-19. Sequenced input: peripheral blood. The chain employs TRBV28 and TRBJ2-7, and TRBD1 aligns with 9 junction nucleotides. The DNA sequence is TGTGCCAGCAGAGGGACAGGGAGAACCTACGAGCAGTACGTC. It codes for CASRGTGRTYEQYV.